The 10 T cell receptor beta chains given below trace back to one sample, sequenced in a study of CD8+ T cells in alopecia areata. Treatment of the sample: oral pan-JAK inhibitor, 5-10 mg twice daily. RNA, once extracted, was reverse transcribed into cDNA for use as the sequencing template. Only in-frame clones appear in the TCRdb table, and some are missing; sequencing was by immunoSEQ multiplex PCR. The repertoire holds approximately 210,000 clones, with around 66% as singletons. The starting material was CD4+ T cells sorted from blood, obtained at week 44, from a patient treated with tofacitinib. The receptors come from a human donor with alopecia areata.

The V gene is TRBV4-1, the J gene TRBJ2-3; TRBD2 aligns across 9 bases. CDR1 and CDR2 (germline): MGHRA, YSYEKL. The V segment lost 0 bases and the J segment 0 bases; nucleotides outside the gene matches: 4. The CDR3 has 17 residues. The chain's CDR3 is CASSQDPSGDSTDTQYF. In DNA form, the CDR3 reads TGCGCCAGCAGCCAAGATCCTAGCGGGGATAGCACAGATACGCAGTATTTT.

This clone was observed a handful of times. The J gene is TRBJ2-7, the V gene TRBV5-1; the D gene is possibly TRBD2 (6 bases). The CDR3 length is 16 residues. Trimming stripped 0 bases from V and 3 bases from J, with 16 bases between. Germline CDR1 and CDR2: SGHRS and YFSETQ. CDR3 DNA sequence: TGCGCCAGCAGCTTGGTCTCGGCTGGAGGGGTCTACGAGCAGTACTTC. The encoded protein is CASSLVSAGGVYEQYF.

The chain links TRBV6-1 to TRBJ2-7, with D possibly being TRBD1 or TRBD2 (6 bases each). Trimming pared 2 bases from V and 3 bases from J, leaving 17 bases between. From germline, CDR1 is MNHNS and CDR2 SASEGT. This CDR3 has 16 amino acids. CDR3 region: CASSEHGGTTYYEQYF. In DNA form, the CDR3 reads TGTGCCAGCAGTGAACATGGCGGGACAACTTACTACGAGCAGTACTTC.

The V and J genes are TRBV9 and TRBJ2-3, with a possible D match to TRBD2 (6 bases). Germline V CDR1 and CDR2: SGDLS, YYNGEE. CDR3 length: 15 amino acids. Trimming left V 4 bases short and J 2 bases short, with 14 bases between. This chain's CDR3 is CASSPRGFNTDTQYF. DNA for the CDR3: TGTGCCAGCAGCCCCCGGGGGTTCAACACAGATACGCAGTATTTT.

The genes are TRBV15 and TRBJ1-2; 9 nucleotides line up with TRBD1. Germline CDR1 is LNHNV and CDR2 is YYDKDF (reference sequence). The CDR3 spans 14 residues. The junction had 8 bases not matched to a gene; V was cut back by 2 bases and J by 10 bases. The DNA for the CDR3 is TGTGCCACCAGCAGAACGGGACAGGGTAGTTTCTACACCTTC. Its translation: CATSRTGQGSFYTF.

This clone was seen only once. The J gene is TRBJ2-1, the V gene TRBV9; D possibly corresponds to TRBD1 (6 bases). CDR1 is SGDLS, CDR2 YYNGEE, per germline. The CDR3 runs to 15 residues. V was clipped by 3 bases and J by 0 bases, with 10 bases between them. The CDR3 is CASSATGPSYNEQFF. The CDR3 DNA sequence: TGTGCCAGCAGCGCCACAGGGCCCTCCTACAATGAGCAGTTCTTC.

The V gene is TRBV2, the J gene TRBJ2-5; D remains unclear. The CDR3 spans 14 residues. From germline, CDR1 is SNHLY and CDR2 FYNNEI. Between the trimmed V and J ends, which lost 8 bases and 4 bases, there was a span of 17 bases. CDR3 region: CASQPRSKRETQYF. The CDR3, as DNA: TGTGCCAGCCAGCCCCGAAGCAAGAGAGAGACCCAGTACTTC.

This chain uses TRBV5-1 with TRBJ1-2; D is unclear. Per the germline V gene, CDR1 is SGHRS and CDR2 is YFSETQ. The CDR3 contains 14 residues. Trimming cost V 5 bases and J 4 bases, with 15 bases left between them. DNA of the CDR3: TGCGCCAGCAGTTCCGACACGTCAGCCTATGGCTACACCTTC. Its translation is CASSSDTSAYGYTF.

V usage is TRBV7-8 and J usage is TRBJ2-7; 7 positions agree with TRBD1. The germline gives CDR1 SGHVS, CDR2 FQNEAQ. The CDR3 is 16 amino acids. V lost 4 bases to trimming and J lost 3 bases; unmatched junction nucleotides: 12. CDR3: CASSSWDSPKGYEQYF. Here the CDR3 DNA reads TGTGCCAGCAGCTCTTGGGACAGTCCCAAAGGCTACGAGCAGTACTTC.

This chain uses TRBV30 with TRBJ1-6, with unresolved D. CDR1 and CDR2 (germline): GTSNPN, SVGIG (reference sequence). V lost 5 bases and J 4 bases, leaving 12 bases between the germline ends. The CDR3 length is 14 residues. This CDR3 reads CAWSGGQYNSPLHF. The DNA of the CDR3 is TGTGCCTGGTCAGGTGGGCAGTATAATTCACCCCTCCACTTT.